What follows is one TCR beta chain and its context. No antigen is known for it. The data belong to a study of cytomegalovirus exposure and HLA in healthy donors. For the study at large: The Caucasian-associated ancestry cluster contained roughly four fifths of the approximately 400 genotyped donors. General observations from the study: Previous analysis showed most TCR beta V segments were productive about 87% or about 30% of the time. In a later analysis, a missense DCLRE1C variant was linked to TCR beta V- and J-gene trimming. For presence/absence analyses, sequencing depth was assumed to be roughly uniform across donors.

Trimming removed 5 bases from V and 1 base from J, with 15 bases in between. CDR1 SNHLY and CDR2 FYNNEI come from the germline V gene. The CDR3 totals 16 residues. Primers: 60 Vbeta forward and 13 Jbeta reverse. The table came from immunoSEQ multiplex PCR; TCRdb's copy has only in-frame clones and leaves some out. The top ten hold 14% of the sample, which has about 150,000 clones, 80% seen once. J is TRBJ1-5 and V is TRBV2; unclear D gene. Material: PBMCs. This clonotype was obtained from a woman between 40 and 50 years old in good health and CMV-seronegative. The CDR3 DNA is TGTGCCAGCAGTAGGCCCCTGGGAGGGAGCAATCAGCCCCAGCATTTT. This gives the protein CASSRPLGGSNQPQHF.